These 14 T cell receptor beta chains came from one sample sequenced in a study of beta chain features in type 1 diabetes (dated by TCRdb to 2017 to 2018). The method was the immunoSEQ multiplex PCR assay. The entire isolated RNA was reverse transcribed using the High Capacity cDNA Reverse Transcription Kit, and thus expressed TCRB transcripts were sequenced. The immuneACCESS repertoire file appears here via TCRdb, limited to in-frame rearrangements. These files lack a portion of the clones; in checked studies, under half of the deficit traces to unresolved V genes, and the cause of the others is not known. The sample profile shows hundreds of thousands of clones; roughly 16% of them were found once. Approximately 0.099% of the sample goes to the ten largest clones. Sequenced sample: naive CD4+ T cells from blood. Taken with the paper, the label for cell subset or site translates to: true naive CD4+ T cells. The receptors here all came from a man aged 18 to 35 in good health.

The V gene is TRBV5-1, the J gene TRBJ2-1, with 11 bases identical to TRBD2. The J segment lost 5 bases and the V segment lost 5 bases, leaving 9 bases of the junction unmatched. CDR3 size: 16 residues. Per germline, CDR1 SGHRS and CDR2 YFSETQ. CDR3 DNA: TGCGCCAGCAGTCGACCGGGACTAGCGGTAAACAATGAGCAGTTCTTC. It specifies CASSRPGLAVNNEQFF.

The chain couples TRBV5-1 to TRBJ1-1; D uncertain. Deletions cut 3 bases from V and 2 bases from J, with 14 bases between. This CDR3 has 15 residues. The V gene's germline CDR1 is SGHRS and CDR2 YFSETQ. The CDR3 protein is CASSSGGLGNTEAFF. Here the CDR3 DNA reads TGCGCCAGCAGCTCGGGCGGGCTTGGCAACACTGAAGCTTTCTTT.

The J gene is TRBJ2-4, the V gene TRBV30; D ambiguous. This CDR3 comprises 11 residues. The germline gives CDR1 GTSNPN, CDR2 SVGIG (reference sequence). Trimming stripped 0 bases from V and 11 bases from J, with 8 bases between. CDR3 DNA sequence: TGTGCCTGGAGTGTGCAGGTCCTTCAGTACTTC. Translated: CAWSVQVLQYF.

This clone appeared a few times. The V and J genes are TRBV5-4 and TRBJ2-5, with 7 bases aligning to TRBD2. The length of the CDR3 is 15 residues. V dropped 4 bases and J dropped 4; count of bases not matched to a gene: 10. The V gene's germline CDR1 is SGHNT and CDR2 YYREEE (reference sequence). For the CDR3, the DNA is TGTGCCAGCAGCACCGGCGTAGCGGGCGGAGAGACCCAGTACTTC. It is translated as CASSTGVAGGETQYF.

This clone appeared a few times. This chain uses TRBV7-3 with TRBJ2-2, with D possibly matching TRBD2 (6 bases). CDR1 and CDR2 from the germline V gene are SGHTA and FQGTGA. V gave up 5 bases and J gave up 5 bases, with 9 bases separating them. The CDR3 is made up of 13 amino acids. The CDR3 reads CASSPGTTGELFF. CDR3 sequence (DNA): TGTGCCAGCAGCCCCGGGACTACCGGGGAGCTGTTTTTT.

The chain joins TRBV9 to TRBJ2-6; no clear D. This CDR3 contains 12 residues. Germline V gives CDR1 SGDLS, CDR2 YYNGEE. The germline V and J ends were trimmed by 6 bases and 4 bases, with 5 bases remaining between them. The CDR3: CASTRGANVLTF. The CDR3 coding sequence is TGTGCCAGCACCCGCGGGGCCAACGTCCTGACTTTC.

This clone has just a few counts. This chain uses TRBV2 with TRBJ1-6, with 8 bases matching TRBD1. This CDR3 region has 14 residues. Germline values: CDR1 SNHLY, CDR2 FYNNEI. J was trimmed by 6 bases and V by 9 bases; bases with no gene match: 7. This CDR3 reads CARRTTGGNSPLHF. For the CDR3, the DNA is TGTGCCAGGAGAACAACAGGGGGTAATTCACCCCTCCACTTT.

The J gene is TRBJ1-6, the V gene TRBV7-9, with no clear D. The CDR3 loop spans 16 amino acids. Deletions cut 4 bases from V and 0 bases from J, with 10 bases between. Germline CDR1 is SEHNR and CDR2 is FQNEAQ (reference sequence). The CDR3 DNA sequence: TGTGCCAGCAGCTCCGGTGGAGACTCCTATAATTCACCCCTCCACTTT. Amino acids: CASSSGGDSYNSPLHF.

This clone has a single count. The chain recombines TRBV6-5 with TRBJ1-1, with D tentatively TRBD1 (5 bases). The CDR3 loop spans 15 amino acids. Germline loops: CDR1 MNHEY, CDR2 SVGAGI. V was cut by 6 bases and J by 1 base, with 15 bases left in between. Written as DNA, the CDR3 is TGTGCCAGCAGGGCCTGGGGGAAAGCGAACACTGAAGCTTTCTTT. This sequence encodes CASRAWGKANTEAFF.

This clone was observed a handful of times. The rearrangement joins TRBV28 to TRBJ2-1, with no clear D. V was trimmed by 5 bases and J by 2 bases, leaving 16 bases between them. Per germline, CDR1 MDHEN and CDR2 SYDVKM. This CDR3 is 16 amino acids long. DNA of the CDR3: TGTGCCAGCAGTCCCAGGCAGTCGAACGCCTACAATGAGCAGTTCTTC. The encoded protein is CASSPRQSNAYNEQFF.

This clone showed up just a few times. The chain recombines TRBV7-2 with TRBJ2-7, with no clear D. The length of the CDR3 is 12 residues. Germline CDR1 SGHTA, CDR2 FQGNSA. Trimming took off 2 bases at V and 3 bases at J, with 5 bases between the two ends. CDR3 DNA: TGTGCCAGCAGCTTAACCGACTACGAGCAGTACTTC. Protein product: CASSLTDYEQYF.

J is TRBJ1-1 and V is TRBV7-9; tentative D call: TRBD1 (5 bases). CDR3 length equals 15 residues. V gave up 7 bases and J gave up 1 base, with 16 bases separating them. CDR1 is SEHNR, CDR2 FQNEAQ, per germline (reference sequence). CDR3 amino acids: CASTARGLGNTEAFF. The CDR3 bases are TGTGCCAGCACCGCGAGGGGTTTGGGGAACACTGAAGCTTTCTTT.

The V and J genes are TRBV7-9 and TRBJ2-7; possible D gene TRBD2, 6 bases. V was clipped by 2 bases and J by 1 base, with 12 bases between them. This CDR3 has 15 amino acids. Germline V gives CDR1 SEHNR, CDR2 FQNEAQ (reference sequence). CDR3 in amino acids: CASSLRGGESYEQYF. The CDR3 nucleotides read TGTGCCAGCAGCTTAAGGGGCGGGGAGTCCTACGAGCAGTACTTC.

This clone occurred a few times. This chain links TRBV19 with TRBJ2-1; TRBD2 agrees at 7 bases. Germline values: CDR1 LNHDA, CDR2 SQIVND (reference sequence). The junction had 16 bases not matched to a gene; V was cut back by 8 bases and J by 6 bases. This CDR3 is built from 16 residues. As DNA, the CDR3 is TGTGCCAGTCGGGGAGGGGACGCCGGGGGTCGCAATGAGCAGTTCTTC. It translates to CASRGGDAGGRNEQFF.